This is a list of T cell receptor beta chains from one sample in a study of cytomegalovirus exposure and HLA in healthy donors. The table came from immunoSEQ multiplex PCR; TCRdb's copy has only in-frame clones and leaves some out. The sample has more than 110,000 clones, over 65% seen once. Sequences were obtained from PBMCs. Receptor source: a woman in her twenties or thirties in good health and CMV-seronegative. Each CDR3 is given without its conserved first and last residue. Each record gives: V gene, J gene, CDR3 protein.

v_gene: TRBV11-2; j_gene: TRBJ2-4; CDR3aa: ASNAGGFIQY
v_gene: TRBV18; j_gene: TRBJ2-4; CDR3aa: ASSPQGAKNIQY
v_gene: TRBV7-3; j_gene: TRBJ2-5; CDR3aa: ASSADRQETQY
v_gene: TRBV7-2; j_gene: TRBJ2-2; CDR3aa: ASLRGGPTGELF
v_gene: TRBV19; j_gene: TRBJ1-5; CDR3aa: ASSDRVQGHNQPQH
v_gene: TRBV5-1; j_gene: TRBJ2-6; CDR3aa: ASSLGGARGANVLT
v_gene: TRBV19; j_gene: TRBJ2-1; CDR3aa: ASSIDQGGTSYNEQF
v_gene: TRBV23-1; j_gene: TRBJ2-4; CDR3aa: ASSQSGTNYGRLAKNIQY
v_gene: TRBV29-1; j_gene: TRBJ1-3; CDR3aa: SVVDTGSGNTIY
v_gene: TRBV5-4; j_gene: TRBJ1-2; CDR3aa: ASRVTRSGYGYT
v_gene: TRBV19; j_gene: TRBJ1-1; CDR3aa: ASRGTPNTEAF
v_gene: TRBV5-8; j_gene: TRBJ1-6; CDR3aa: ASTLSQGTVYNSPLH
v_gene: TRBV19; j_gene: TRBJ2-3; CDR3aa: ASSIKGALIYTSTDTQY
v_gene: TRBV5-1; j_gene: TRBJ2-3; CDR3aa: ASSRGLAGETDTQY
v_gene: TRBV5-1; j_gene: TRBJ1-4; CDR3aa: ASSLGALGEKLF
v_gene: TRBV6-5; j_gene: TRBJ2-3; CDR3aa: ASRIMRGGDTQY
v_gene: TRBV5-1; j_gene: TRBJ2-1; CDR3aa: ASSLLAGGSNEQF
v_gene: TRBV6-1; j_gene: TRBJ2-7; CDR3aa: ASSGEGLAAYEQY
v_gene: TRBV28; j_gene: TRBJ2-3; CDR3aa: ASSSPTPGYTQY
v_gene: TRBV10-3; j_gene: TRBJ1-3; CDR3aa: ASQIADSGNTIY
v_gene: TRBV28; j_gene: TRBJ1-2; CDR3aa: ASSLQGSYYGYT
v_gene: TRBV28; j_gene: TRBJ1-4; CDR3aa: ASSSTGEGNEKLF
v_gene: TRBV6-1; j_gene: TRBJ2-2; CDR3aa: ASSEVTNTGELF
v_gene: TRBV21-1; j_gene: TRBJ2-5; CDR3aa: ASSPRPPSRDRGETQY
v_gene: TRBV5-6; j_gene: TRBJ2-4; CDR3aa: ASSFGTDLTKNIQY
v_gene: TRBV6-6; j_gene: TRBJ2-1; CDR3aa: ASSPRDGSSYNEQF
v_gene: TRBV5-1; j_gene: TRBJ2-2; CDR3aa: ASTAGLQNTGELF
v_gene: TRBV7-2; j_gene: TRBJ1-5; CDR3aa: ASSPQTGGGQPQH
v_gene: TRBV7-9; j_gene: TRBJ2-2; CDR3aa: ASSLRPHNTGELF
v_gene: TRBV27; j_gene: TRBJ1-6; CDR3aa: ASSSQGASSPLH
v_gene: TRBV18; j_gene: TRBJ2-1; CDR3aa: ASSPGLAENEQF
v_gene: TRBV2; j_gene: TRBJ2-7; CDR3aa: ATAGVGKNEQY
v_gene: TRBV27; j_gene: TRBJ1-5; CDR3aa: ASSFLNRLRSNQPQH
v_gene: TRBV5-1; j_gene: TRBJ1-3; CDR3aa: ASSLNPTGSGNTIY
v_gene: TRBV7-3; j_gene: TRBJ1-1; CDR3aa: ASSLDRGTEAF
v_gene: TRBV7-9; j_gene: TRBJ2-7; CDR3aa: ASSITLAGHWSQY
v_gene: TRBV19; j_gene: TRBJ2-1; CDR3aa: ASSTQGRNEQF
v_gene: TRBV6-5; j_gene: TRBJ2-5; CDR3aa: ASSYSVGLPRETQY
v_gene: TRBV5-5; j_gene: TRBJ2-7; CDR3aa: ASSLEAGLEQY
v_gene: TRBV28; j_gene: TRBJ1-3; CDR3aa: ASRRGPSSGNTIY
v_gene: TRBV11-2; j_gene: TRBJ2-7; CDR3aa: ASSRGLAGESYEQY
v_gene: TRBV28; j_gene: TRBJ2-3; CDR3aa: ARNRVIAGGTDTQY
v_gene: TRBV28; j_gene: TRBJ2-7; CDR3aa: ASSSPQGVSYEQY
v_gene: TRBV27; j_gene: TRBJ1-5; CDR3aa: ASSLFGTGANQPQH
v_gene: TRBV7-8; j_gene: TRBJ2-5; CDR3aa: ASSSRDSQETQY
v_gene: TRBV7-9; j_gene: TRBJ2-1; CDR3aa: ASSSLAGDTTEQF
v_gene: TRBV7-2; j_gene: TRBJ1-3; CDR3aa: ASSLLAHSGNTIY
v_gene: TRBV6-4; j_gene: TRBJ1-6; CDR3aa: ASSASGQADNSPLH
v_gene: TRBV7-9; j_gene: TRBJ1-2; CDR3aa: ASSQETGVGYT
v_gene: TRBV10-3; j_gene: TRBJ2-5; CDR3aa: ASSGGEETQY
v_gene: TRBV6-5; j_gene: TRBJ2-1; CDR3aa: ASTLEQF